The 3 T cell receptor beta chains reported below all come from one sample, sequenced in a study of cytomegalovirus exposure and HLA in healthy donors. The repertoire was sequenced with immunoSEQ multiplex PCR; TCRdb's copy has only in-frame clones and lacks some. The sample consists of tens of thousands of clones, roughly 95% of them appearing once. The material sequenced was PBMCs. The receptors shown here come from a woman aged 18-29 years in good health and CMV-seronegative.

The V and J genes are TRBV14 and TRBJ2-2, with 7 bases lining up with TRBD2. V shed 1 base and J 4 bases; nucleotides not matched to a gene: 6. The length of the CDR3 is 16 residues. Germline V gene sequence: CDR1 SGHDN, CDR2 FVKESK. This CDR3 is CASSQAAGFSTGELFF. The CDR3 coding sequence is TGTGCCAGCAGCCAAGCAGCGGGGTTCTCCACCGGGGAGCTGTTTTTT.

The V gene is TRBV7-2, the J gene TRBJ2-2; possibly TRBD2 for D (5 bases). The germline V gene encodes CDR1 SGHTA and CDR2 FQGNSA. The CDR3 consists of 15 residues. V was clipped by 0 bases and J by 8 bases, with 13 bases between them. In DNA form, the CDR3 reads TGTGCCAGCAGCTTAGCGCGGCCAGGCGGGGGGGAGCTGTTTTTT. Its translation: CASSLARPGGGELFF.

This chain links TRBV23-1 with TRBJ2-7, with a possible D match to TRBD1 (6 bases). TRBV23-1 is given ORF status, its function remaining uncertain. Trimming pared 5 bases from V and 4 bases from J, leaving 15 bases between. The CDR3 covers 14 residues. CDR3 bases: TGCGCCAGCAGTGTGACAGGTCGAGTGTACGAGCAGTACTTC. Amino acids: CASSVTGRVYEQYF.